Shown below are 2 T cell receptor beta chains from a single sample sequenced in a study of blood T cell repertoires in COVID-19. Data came from immunoSEQ multiplex PCR; TCRdb stores just in-frame clones and leaves some out. The sample records about 270,000 clones, roughly 90% being singletons. Sequenced: peripheral blood. The receptors derive from a man aged 60-69 years who had recovered from COVID-19.

This clone was seen repeatedly, ten times or more. The chain recombines TRBV13 with TRBJ2-7; the D is unclear. The length of the CDR3 is 16 residues. The germline V and J ends were trimmed by 0 bases and 2 bases, with 14 bases remaining between them. CDR1 PRHDT and CDR2 FYEKMQ come from the germline V gene (reference sequence). In DNA form, the CDR3 reads TGTGCCAGCAGCTTAGGCCTAGGCTTACTAACCTACGAGCAGTACTTC. It is translated as CASSLGLGLLTYEQYF.

The genes are TRBV6-4 and TRBJ2-3; 8 nucleotides align to TRBD2. Unmatched junction bases numbered 6, after V lost 4 bases and J lost 0 bases. Germline loops: CDR1 MRHNA, CDR2 SNTAGT. CDR3 size: 16 residues. CDR3 protein: CASSALTSGSTDTQYF. The CDR3 region has the DNA TGTGCCAGCAGTGCGCTCACTAGCGGAAGCACAGATACGCAGTATTTT.